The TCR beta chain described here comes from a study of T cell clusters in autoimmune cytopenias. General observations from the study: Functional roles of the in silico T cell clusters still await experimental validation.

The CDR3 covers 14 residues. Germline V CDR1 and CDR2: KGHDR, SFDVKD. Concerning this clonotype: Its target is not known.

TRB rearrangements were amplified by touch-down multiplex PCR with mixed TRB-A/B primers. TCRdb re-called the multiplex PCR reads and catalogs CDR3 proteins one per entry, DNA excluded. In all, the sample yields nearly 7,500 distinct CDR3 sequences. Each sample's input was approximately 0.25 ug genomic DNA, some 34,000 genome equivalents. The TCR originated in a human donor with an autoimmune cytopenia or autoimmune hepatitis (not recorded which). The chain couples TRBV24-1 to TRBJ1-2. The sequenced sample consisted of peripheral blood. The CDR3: CATSDPRAHGGYTF.